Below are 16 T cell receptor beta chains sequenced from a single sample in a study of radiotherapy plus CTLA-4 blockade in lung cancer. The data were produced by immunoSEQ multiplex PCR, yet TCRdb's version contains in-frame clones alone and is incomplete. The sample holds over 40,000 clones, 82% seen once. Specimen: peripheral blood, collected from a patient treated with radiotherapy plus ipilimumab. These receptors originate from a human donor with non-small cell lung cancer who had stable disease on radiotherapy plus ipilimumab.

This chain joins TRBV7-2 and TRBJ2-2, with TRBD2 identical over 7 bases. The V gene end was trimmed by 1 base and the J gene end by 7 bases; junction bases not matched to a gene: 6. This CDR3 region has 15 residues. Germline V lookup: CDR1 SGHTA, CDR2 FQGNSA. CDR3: CASSLGAGRGGELFF. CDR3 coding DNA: TGTGCCAGCAGCTTAGGGGCAGGGAGGGGCGGGGAGCTGTTTTTT. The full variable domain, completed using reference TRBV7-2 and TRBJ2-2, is GAGVSQSPSNKVTEKGKDVELRCDPISGHTALYWYRQSLGQGLEFLIYFQGNSAPDKSGLPSDRFSAERTGGSVSTLTIQRTQQEDSAVYLCASSLGAGRGGELFFGEGSRLTVL.

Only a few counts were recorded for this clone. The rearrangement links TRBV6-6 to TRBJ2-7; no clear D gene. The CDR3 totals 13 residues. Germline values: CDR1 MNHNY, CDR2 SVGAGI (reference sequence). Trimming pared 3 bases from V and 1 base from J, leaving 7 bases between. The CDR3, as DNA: TGTGCCAGCAGTTATCAGGTATCCTACGAGCAGTACTTC. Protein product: CASSYQVSYEQYF.

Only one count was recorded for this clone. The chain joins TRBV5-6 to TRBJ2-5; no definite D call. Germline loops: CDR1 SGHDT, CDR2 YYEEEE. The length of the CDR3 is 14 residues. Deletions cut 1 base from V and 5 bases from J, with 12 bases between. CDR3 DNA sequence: TGTGCCAGCAGCTTGTATTGGTATCGGGAGACCCAGTACTTC. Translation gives CASSLYWYRETQYF.

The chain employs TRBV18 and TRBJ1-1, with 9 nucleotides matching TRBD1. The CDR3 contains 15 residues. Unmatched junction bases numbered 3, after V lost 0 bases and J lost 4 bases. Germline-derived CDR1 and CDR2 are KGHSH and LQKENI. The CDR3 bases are TGTGCCAGCTCACCACCGGAGACAGGGGGCACTGAAGCTTTCTTT. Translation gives CASSPPETGGTEAFF.

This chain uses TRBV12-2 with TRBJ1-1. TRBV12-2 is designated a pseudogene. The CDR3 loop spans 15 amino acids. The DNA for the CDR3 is TGTGCAAGTCGCTTAGTTTGTGTCTTTTACACTGAAGCTTTCTTT. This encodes CASRLVCVFYTEAFF.

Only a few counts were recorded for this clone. The DNA of the CDR3 is TGTGCCAGCAGCCTGGGGGGTCGTACAACTAATGAAAAACTGTTTTTT. It is translated as CASSLGGRTTNEKLFF. V gene TRBV13 combines with J gene TRBJ1-4; TRBD1 might be the D (5 bases). Deletions cut 5 bases from V and 0 bases from J, with 13 bases between. This CDR3 has 16 amino acids. Germline V lookup: CDR1 PRHDT, CDR2 FYEKMQ (reference sequence).

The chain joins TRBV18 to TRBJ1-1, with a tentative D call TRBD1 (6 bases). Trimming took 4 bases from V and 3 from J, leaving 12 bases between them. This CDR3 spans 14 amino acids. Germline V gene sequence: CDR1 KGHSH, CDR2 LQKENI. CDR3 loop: CASSQSPGDTEAFF. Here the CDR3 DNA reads TGTGCCAGCTCACAAAGTCCAGGGGACACTGAAGCTTTCTTT.

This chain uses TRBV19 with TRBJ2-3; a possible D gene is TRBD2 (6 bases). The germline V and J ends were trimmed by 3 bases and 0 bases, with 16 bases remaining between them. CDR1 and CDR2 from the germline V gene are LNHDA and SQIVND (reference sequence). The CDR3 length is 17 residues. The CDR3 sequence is CASSIRGSGTSTDTQYF. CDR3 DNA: TGTGCCAGTAGTATTCGGGGGAGCGGAACTAGCACAGATACGCAGTATTTT.

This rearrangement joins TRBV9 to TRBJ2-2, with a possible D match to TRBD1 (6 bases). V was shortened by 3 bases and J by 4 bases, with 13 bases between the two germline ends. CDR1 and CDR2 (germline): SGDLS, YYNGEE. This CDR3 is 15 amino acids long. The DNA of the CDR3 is TGTGCCAGCAGCGCAAGACAGGCGAGCACCGGGGAGCTGTTTTTT. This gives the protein CASSARQASTGELFF.

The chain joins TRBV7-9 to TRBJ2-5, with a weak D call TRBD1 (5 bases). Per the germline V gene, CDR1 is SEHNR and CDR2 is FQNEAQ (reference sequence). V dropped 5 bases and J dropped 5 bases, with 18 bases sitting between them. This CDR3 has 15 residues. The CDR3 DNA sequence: TGTGCCAGCAGCCCCCGACAGTATTATGTGGAGACCCAGTACTTC. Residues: CASSPRQYYVETQYF.

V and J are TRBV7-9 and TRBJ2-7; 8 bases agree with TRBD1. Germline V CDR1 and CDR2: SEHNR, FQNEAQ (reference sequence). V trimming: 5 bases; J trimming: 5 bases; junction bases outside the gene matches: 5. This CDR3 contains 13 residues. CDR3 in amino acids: CASSPTGVDEQYF. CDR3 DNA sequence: TGTGCCAGCAGCCCGACAGGGGTCGACGAGCAGTACTTC.

Written as DNA, the CDR3 is TGTGCCAGCAGCTTCCTGGGGACGGACAGTCAAAAAAACATTCAGTACTTC. The encoded protein is CASSFLGTDSQKNIQYF. V and J are TRBV7-9 and TRBJ2-4; D perhaps matches TRBD1 (6 bases). CDR1 and CDR2 from the germline V gene are SEHNR and FQNEAQ (reference sequence). Between the trimmed V and J ends, which lost 3 bases and 4 bases, there was a span of 19 bases. The CDR3 is 17 amino acids.

The CDR3 reads CASSLQDPGRRAFF. In DNA form, the CDR3 reads TGTGCCAGCAGCCTACAGGACCCCGGCAGGAGAGCTTTCTTT. The genes are TRBV5-6 and TRBJ1-1; perhaps TRBD1 as D (5 bases). The V end lost 4 bases, the J end lost 10 bases, and 20 bases lay between the germline ends. The CDR3 extends over 14 amino acids. Per germline, CDR1 SGHDT and CDR2 YYEEEE.

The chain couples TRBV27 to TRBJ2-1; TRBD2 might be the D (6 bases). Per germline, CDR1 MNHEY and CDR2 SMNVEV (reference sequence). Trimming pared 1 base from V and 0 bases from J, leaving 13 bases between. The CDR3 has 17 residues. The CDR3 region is CASSLLFAGGSYNEQFF. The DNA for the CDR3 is TGTGCCAGCAGTTTATTATTCGCCGGGGGCTCCTACAATGAGCAGTTCTTC.

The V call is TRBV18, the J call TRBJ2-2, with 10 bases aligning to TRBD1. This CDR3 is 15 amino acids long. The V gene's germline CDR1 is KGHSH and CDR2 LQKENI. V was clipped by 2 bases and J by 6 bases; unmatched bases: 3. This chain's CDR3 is CASSPTGQGSGELFF. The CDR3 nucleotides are TGTGCCAGCTCACCAACGGGACAGGGGTCCGGGGAGCTGTTTTTT.

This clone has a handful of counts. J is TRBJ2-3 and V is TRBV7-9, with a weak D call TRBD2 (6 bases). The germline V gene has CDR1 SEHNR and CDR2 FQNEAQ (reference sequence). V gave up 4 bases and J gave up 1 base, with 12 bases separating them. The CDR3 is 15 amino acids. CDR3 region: CASSSRLEGTDTQYF. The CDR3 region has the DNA TGTGCCAGCAGCTCACGACTAGAAGGCACAGATACGCAGTATTTT.